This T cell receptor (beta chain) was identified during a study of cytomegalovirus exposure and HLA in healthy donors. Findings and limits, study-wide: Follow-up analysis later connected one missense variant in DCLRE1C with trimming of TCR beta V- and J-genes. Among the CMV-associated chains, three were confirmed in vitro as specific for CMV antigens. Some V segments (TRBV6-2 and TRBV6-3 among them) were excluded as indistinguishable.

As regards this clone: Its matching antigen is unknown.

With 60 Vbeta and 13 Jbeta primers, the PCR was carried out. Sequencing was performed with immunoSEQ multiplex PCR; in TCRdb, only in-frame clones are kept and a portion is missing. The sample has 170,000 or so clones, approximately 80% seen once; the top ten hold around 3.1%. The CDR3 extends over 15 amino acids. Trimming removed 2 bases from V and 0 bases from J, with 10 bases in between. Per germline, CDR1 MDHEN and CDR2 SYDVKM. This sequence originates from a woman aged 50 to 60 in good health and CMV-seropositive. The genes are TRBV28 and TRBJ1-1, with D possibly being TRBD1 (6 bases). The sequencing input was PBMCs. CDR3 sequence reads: CASSLSSGVNTEAFF. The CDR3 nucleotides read TGTGCCAGCAGTTTAAGCTCAGGGGTGAACACTGAAGCTTTCTTT. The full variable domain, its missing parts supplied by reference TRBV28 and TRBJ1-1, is DVKVTQSSRYLVKRTGEKVFLECVQDMDHENMFWYRQDPGLGLRLIYFSYDVKMKEKGDIPEGYSVSREKKERFSLILESASTNQTSMYLCASSLSSGVNTEAFFGQGTRLTVV.